These T cell receptor beta chains were read from a single sample in a study of post-analysis software for immune sequencing data. TCRdb reprocessed the PCR reads via MiXCR and lists one record per CDR3 protein. The data contain some 690,000 distinct CDR3 sequences, around 27% of them seen just once; the ten biggest clones take up roughly 0.54%. Sequencing was done on a sample of blood. The receptors stem from a girl aged 10-17 years with multiple sclerosis. Both conserved end residues are part of each CDR3. The order of the fields is V gene, D gene, J gene, clone size, CDR3 protein, CDR3 DNA. A D gene is named only where the DNA matches it firmly. The size of a clone is reported for some rows only, either as once, few or many, or as a class for expanded clones.

V gene: TRBV2
D gene: -
J gene: TRBJ2-5
clone size: -
CDR3 protein: CASSPSFWQYF
CDR3 DNA: TGTGCCAGCAGCCCAAGCTTTTGGCAGTACTTC

V gene: TRBV29-1
D gene: TRBD1
J gene: TRBJ2-7
clone size: -
CDR3 protein: CSALTGDSYEQYF
CDR3 DNA: TGCAGCGCCCTCACAGGGGACTCCTACGAGCAGTACTTC

V gene: TRBV5-1
D gene: -
J gene: TRBJ2-1
clone size: few
CDR3 protein: CASSLGRQSSYNEQFF
CDR3 DNA: TGCGCCAGCAGCTTGGGGCGCCAGAGCTCCTACAATGAGCAGTTCTTC

V gene: TRBV12-3/TRBV12-4
D gene: -
J gene: TRBJ2-6
clone size: -
CDR3 protein: CASSFALSGANVLTF
CDR3 DNA: TGTGCCAGCAGTTTCGCATTGTCTGGGGCCAACGTCCTGACTTTC

V gene: TRBV5-1
D gene: -
J gene: TRBJ1-2
clone size: many
CDR3 protein: CASSFSSGTPYGYTF
CDR3 DNA: TGCGCCAGCAGCTTCAGTTCCGGGACACCTTATGGCTACACCTTC

V gene: TRBV7-2
D gene: -
J gene: TRBJ2-7
clone size: many
CDR3 protein: CASLSGSSYEQYF
CDR3 DNA: TGTGCCAGCCTGAGTGGAAGCTCCTACGAGCAGTACTTC

V gene: TRBV7-8
D gene: TRBD2
J gene: TRBJ2-1
clone size: -
CDR3 protein: CASSPVTSGRGNEQFF
CDR3 DNA: TGTGCCAGCAGCCCCGTGACTAGCGGGAGGGGCAATGAGCAGTTCTTC

V gene: TRBV7-2
D gene: TRBD2
J gene: TRBJ2-5
clone size: few
CDR3 protein: CASSSGTSLETQYF
CDR3 DNA: TGTGCCAGCAGCTCCGGGACTAGCCTGGAGACCCAGTACTTC

V gene: TRBV7-9
D gene: TRBD1
J gene: TRBJ2-1
clone size: -
CDR3 protein: CASSPRQGSSYNEQFF
CDR3 DNA: TGTGCCAGCAGCCCTCGACAGGGGAGCTCCTACAATGAGCAGTTCTTC

V gene: TRBV7-2
D gene: -
J gene: TRBJ2-7
clone size: -
CDR3 protein: CVSSLRRVGRSEQYF
CDR3 DNA: TGTGTCAGCAGCTTGAGGCGGGTAGGCCGGAGCGAGCAGTACTTC

V gene: TRBV4-1
D gene: -
J gene: TRBJ2-2
clone size: -
CDR3 protein: CASSQIRPSGELFF
CDR3 DNA: TGCGCCAGCAGCCAAATCCGTCCAAGTGGGGAGCTGTTTTTT

V gene: TRBV7-7
D gene: -
J gene: TRBJ2-3
clone size: few
CDR3 protein: CASSQTGRLTDTQYF
CDR3 DNA: TGTGCTAGCAGCCAAACTGGACGGCTCACAGATACGCAGTATTTT

V gene: TRBV24-1
D gene: -
J gene: TRBJ1-5
clone size: -
CDR3 protein: CATSVRESNQPQHF
CDR3 DNA: TGTGCCACCAGTGTAAGGGAGAGCAATCAGCCCCAGCATTTT

V gene: TRBV12-3/TRBV12-4
D gene: TRBD1
J gene: TRBJ1-1
clone size: -
CDR3 protein: CASSPGDRGKGPEAFF
CDR3 DNA: TGTGCCAGCAGTCCAGGGGACAGGGGCAAGGGACCTGAAGCTTTCTTT

V gene: TRBV6-2/TRBV6-3
D gene: -
J gene: TRBJ2-4
clone size: -
CDR3 protein: CASESPAKNIQYF
CDR3 DNA: TGTGCCTCCGAGTCGCCTGCCAAAAACATTCAGTACTTC

V gene: TRBV3-1
D gene: -
J gene: TRBJ1-1
clone size: -
CDR3 protein: CASSQAYRDAEAFF
CDR3 DNA: TGTGCCAGCAGCCAGGCCTATAGGGACGCTGAAGCTTTCTTT

V gene: TRBV7-9
D gene: -
J gene: TRBJ2-1
clone size: -
CDR3 protein: CASSQQGGEYNEQFF
CDR3 DNA: TGTGCCAGCAGCCAACAGGGCGGGGAGTACAATGAGCAGTTCTTC

V gene: TRBV5-1
D gene: TRBD1
J gene: TRBJ2-6
clone size: few
CDR3 protein: CASSLSGQGSVPRLSGANVLTF
CDR3 DNA: TGCGCCAGCAGCTTATCGGGACAGGGGTCGGTACCTCGCCTCTCTGGGGCCAACGTCCTGACTTTC

V gene: TRBV25-1
D gene: -
J gene: TRBJ1-1
clone size: -
CDR3 protein: CASSEYEMVGFAFF
CDR3 DNA: TGTGCCAGCAGTGAATATGAAATGGTAGGGTTTGCTTTCTTT

V gene: TRBV29-1
D gene: -
J gene: TRBJ2-1
clone size: -
CDR3 protein: CSVDHVARAAYNEQFF
CDR3 DNA: TGCAGCGTTGACCACGTCGCGAGAGCGGCCTACAATGAGCAGTTCTTC

V gene: TRBV3-1
D gene: TRBD2
J gene: TRBJ2-3
clone size: few
CDR3 protein: CASSSQLLAGVTDTQYF
CDR3 DNA: TGTGCCAGCAGCAGCCAATTACTAGCGGGGGTCACAGATACGCAGTATTTT

V gene: TRBV20-1
D gene: -
J gene: TRBJ1-5
clone size: -
CDR3 protein: CSARSRNNQPQHF
CDR3 DNA: TGCAGTGCTAGATCCAGAAACAATCAGCCCCAGCATTTT

V gene: TRBV6-2/TRBV6-3
D gene: -
J gene: TRBJ2-7
clone size: few
CDR3 protein: CAVAGSSHEQYF
CDR3 DNA: TGTGCCGTTGCTGGATCCTCCCACGAGCAGTACTTC

V gene: TRBV12-3/TRBV12-4
D gene: -
J gene: TRBJ2-7
clone size: many
CDR3 protein: CASSFVRGVSYEQYF
CDR3 DNA: TGTGCCAGCAGTTTCGTCAGGGGTGTCTCCTACGAGCAGTACTTC

V gene: TRBV6-5
D gene: TRBD1
J gene: TRBJ2-3
clone size: few
CDR3 protein: CASRRSGTGGNTQYF
CDR3 DNA: TGTGCCAGCAGGAGGTCCGGGACAGGGGGCAATACGCAGTATTTT

V gene: TRBV3-1
D gene: -
J gene: TRBJ2-3
clone size: -
CDR3 protein: CASSRMRTGPDTQYF
CDR3 DNA: TGTGCCAGCAGCAGAATGAGGACTGGTCCCGATACGCAGTATTTT

V gene: TRBV20-1
D gene: TRBD2
J gene: TRBJ2-7
clone size: -
CDR3 protein: CSARLSPTSGGCYEQYF
CDR3 DNA: TGCAGTGCTAGACTCTCCCCCACTAGCGGGGGCTGTTACGAGCAGTACTTC

V gene: TRBV12-3/TRBV12-4
D gene: -
J gene: TRBJ1-2
clone size: -
CDR3 protein: CASTPSTF
CDR3 DNA: TGTGCCAGCACCCCCTCCACCTTC